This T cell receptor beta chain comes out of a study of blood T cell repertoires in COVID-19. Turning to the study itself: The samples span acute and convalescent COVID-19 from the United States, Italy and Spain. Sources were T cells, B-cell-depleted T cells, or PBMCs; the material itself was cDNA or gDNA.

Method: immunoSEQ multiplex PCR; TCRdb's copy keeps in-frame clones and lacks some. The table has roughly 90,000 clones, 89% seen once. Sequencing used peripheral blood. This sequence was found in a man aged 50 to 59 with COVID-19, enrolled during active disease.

The CDR3 DNA sequence: TGCGCCAGCAGCATAGACAGATCTGGCTACACCTTC. As protein: CASSIDRSGYTF. The rearrangement joins TRBV5-1 to TRBJ1-2, with a weak D call TRBD1 (5 bases). The length of the CDR3 is 12 residues. The germline V gene has CDR1 SGHRS and CDR2 YFSETQ. The V gene lost 4 bases and the J gene lost 7 bases, with 11 bases spanning the gap.